The clone carrying this T cell receptor (beta chain) has a handful of counts. Its target is not known. Antigen-specific CD4+ T cells were expanded (with viral peptide pools) by the ViraFEST assay ahead of sequencing. Isolating CD4+ T cells followed approximately 11 days of culture. Each person got two doses of an mRNA SARS-CoV-2 vaccine, BNT162b2 or mRNA-1273. Absence of prior SARS-CoV-2 infection characterized the vaccine recipients, who showed negative nucleocapsid antibodies. Trimming took 6 bases from V and 4 from J; bases not matched to a gene: 6. The germline CDR1 and CDR2 sequences are LGHNA and YNFKEQ. This CDR3 has 14 residues. Sequencing used immunoSEQ multiplex PCR; TCRdb keeps in-frame clones, though not all of them. This table has tens of thousands of clones, about 67% appearing once. The data were taken from a study of vaccination effects on CD4 cells after COVID-19. Whole-study context: Median timing of post-vaccine samples was 72 days after the second dose. Study-wide findings and caveats: Among infection- and vaccine-induced clones, marked clonal contraction occurred late after vaccination.

The sequence came from a human donor who received a COVID-19 vaccine. The chain uses TRBV4-2 and TRBJ2-7, with 10 bases fitting TRBD2. This specimen consisted of CD4+ T cells from PBMCs cultured with HCoV-NL63 spike peptides, obtained after COVID-19 vaccination. CDR3 in amino acids: CASRNGLADYEQYF. The CDR3 DNA reads as TGTGCCAGCAGAAACGGACTAGCGGATTACGAGCAGTACTTC.